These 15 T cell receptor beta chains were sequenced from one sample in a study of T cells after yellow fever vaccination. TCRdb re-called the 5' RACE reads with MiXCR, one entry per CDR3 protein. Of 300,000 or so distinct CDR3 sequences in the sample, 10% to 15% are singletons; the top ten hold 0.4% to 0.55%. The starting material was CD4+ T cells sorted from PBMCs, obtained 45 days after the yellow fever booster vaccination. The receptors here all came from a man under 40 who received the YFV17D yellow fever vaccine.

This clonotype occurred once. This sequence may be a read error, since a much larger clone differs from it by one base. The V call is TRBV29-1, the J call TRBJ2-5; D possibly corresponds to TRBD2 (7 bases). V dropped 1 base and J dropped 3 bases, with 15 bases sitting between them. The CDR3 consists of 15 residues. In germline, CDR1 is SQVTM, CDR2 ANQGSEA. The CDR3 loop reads CSVEGGGGSEETQYF. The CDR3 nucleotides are TGCAGCGTTGAAGGGGGAGGGGGATCCGAAGAGACCCAGTACTTC.

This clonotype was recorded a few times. In DNA, the CDR3 is TGTGCCAGCAGCTTAGAATCAGGCGGGGCCTACGAGCAGTACTTC. Translating it yields CASSLESGGAYEQYF. The chain employs TRBV7-9 and TRBJ2-7; tentative D call: TRBD2 (6 bases). The CDR3 is 15 residues long. From germline, CDR1 is SEHNR and CDR2 FQNEAQ (reference sequence). Trimming removed 1 base at V and 2 bases at J, with 12 bases between. The variable domain in full, completed from reference TRBV7-9 and TRBJ2-7, reads DTGVSQNPRHKITKRGQNVTFRCDPISEHNRLYWYRQTLGQGPEFLTYFQNEAQLEKSRLLSDRFSAERPKGSFSTLEIQRTEQGDSAMYLCASSLESGGAYEQYFGPGTRLTVT.

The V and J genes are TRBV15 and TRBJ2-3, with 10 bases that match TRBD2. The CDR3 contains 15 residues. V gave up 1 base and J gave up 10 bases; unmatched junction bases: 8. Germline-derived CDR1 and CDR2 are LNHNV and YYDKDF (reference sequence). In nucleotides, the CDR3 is TGTGCCACCAGCAGAGGTGGAGGACTAGCGGTGTCGCAGTATTTT. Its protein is CATSRGGGLAVSQYF.

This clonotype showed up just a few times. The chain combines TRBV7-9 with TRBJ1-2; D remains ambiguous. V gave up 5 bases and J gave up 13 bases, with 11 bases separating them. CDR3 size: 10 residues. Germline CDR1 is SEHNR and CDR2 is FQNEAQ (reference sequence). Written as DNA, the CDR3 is TGTGCCAGCAGCCCTGTGGACGGCACCTTC. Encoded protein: CASSPVDGTF.

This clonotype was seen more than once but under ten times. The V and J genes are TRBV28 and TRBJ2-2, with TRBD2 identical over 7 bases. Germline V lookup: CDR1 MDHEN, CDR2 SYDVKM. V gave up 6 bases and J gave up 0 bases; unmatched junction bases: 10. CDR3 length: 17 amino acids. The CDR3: CASSPLQGGANTGELFF. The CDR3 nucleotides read TGTGCCAGCAGCCCCCTCCAGGGAGGGGCGAACACCGGGGAGCTGTTTTTT.

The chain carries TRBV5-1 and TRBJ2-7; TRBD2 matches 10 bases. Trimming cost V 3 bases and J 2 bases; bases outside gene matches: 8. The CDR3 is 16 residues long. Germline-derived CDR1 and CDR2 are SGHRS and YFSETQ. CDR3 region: CASSSSKAGGPYEQYF. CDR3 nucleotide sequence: TGCGCCAGCAGCTCGTCGAAAGCGGGAGGGCCCTACGAGCAGTACTTC.

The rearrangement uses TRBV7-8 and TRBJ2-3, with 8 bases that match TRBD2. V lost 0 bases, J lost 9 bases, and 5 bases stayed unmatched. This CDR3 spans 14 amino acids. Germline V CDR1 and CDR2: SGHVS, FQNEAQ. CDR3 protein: CASSLALAEGTQYF. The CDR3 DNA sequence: TGTGCCAGCAGCTTAGCACTAGCGGAGGGCACGCAGTATTTT.

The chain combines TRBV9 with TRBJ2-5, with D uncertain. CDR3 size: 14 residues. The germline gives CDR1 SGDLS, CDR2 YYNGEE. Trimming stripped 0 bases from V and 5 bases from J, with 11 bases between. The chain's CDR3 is CASSVGSGWETQYF. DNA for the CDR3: TGTGCCAGCAGCGTAGGTAGTGGGTGGGAGACCCAGTACTTC.

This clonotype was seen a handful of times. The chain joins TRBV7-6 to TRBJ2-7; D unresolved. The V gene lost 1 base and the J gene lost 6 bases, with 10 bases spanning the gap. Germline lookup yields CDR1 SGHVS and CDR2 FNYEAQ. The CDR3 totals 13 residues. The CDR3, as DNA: TGTGCCAGCAGCTTAGAGGGTGCTAGCGAGCAGTACTTC. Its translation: CASSLEGASEQYF.

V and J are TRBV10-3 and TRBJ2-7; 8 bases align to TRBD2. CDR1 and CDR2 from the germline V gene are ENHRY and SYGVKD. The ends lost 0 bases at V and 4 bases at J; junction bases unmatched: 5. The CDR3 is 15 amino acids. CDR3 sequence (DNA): TGTGCCATCAGTGAGTCCGGGAGCGGGAGTTACGAGCAGTACTTC. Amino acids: CAISESGSGSYEQYF.

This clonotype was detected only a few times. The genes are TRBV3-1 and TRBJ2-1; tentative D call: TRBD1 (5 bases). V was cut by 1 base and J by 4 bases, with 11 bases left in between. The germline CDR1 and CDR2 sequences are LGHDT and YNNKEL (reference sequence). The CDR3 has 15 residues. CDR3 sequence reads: CASSQVPGQYNEQFF. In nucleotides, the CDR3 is TGTGCCAGCAGCCAAGTCCCAGGGCAATACAATGAGCAGTTCTTC.

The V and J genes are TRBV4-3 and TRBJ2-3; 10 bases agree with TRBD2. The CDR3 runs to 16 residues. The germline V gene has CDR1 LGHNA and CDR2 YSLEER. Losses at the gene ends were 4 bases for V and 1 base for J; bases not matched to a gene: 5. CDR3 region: CASSLQGTSGTDTQYF. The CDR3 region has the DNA TGCGCCAGCAGCCTCCAGGGGACTAGCGGCACAGATACGCAGTATTTT.

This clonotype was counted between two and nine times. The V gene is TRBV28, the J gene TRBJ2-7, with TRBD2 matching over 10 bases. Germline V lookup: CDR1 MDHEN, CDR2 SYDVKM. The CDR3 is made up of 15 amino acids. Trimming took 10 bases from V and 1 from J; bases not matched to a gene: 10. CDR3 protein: CATVTGLASSYEQYF. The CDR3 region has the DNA TGTGCCACTGTGACGGGACTAGCGAGTTCCTACGAGCAGTACTTC.

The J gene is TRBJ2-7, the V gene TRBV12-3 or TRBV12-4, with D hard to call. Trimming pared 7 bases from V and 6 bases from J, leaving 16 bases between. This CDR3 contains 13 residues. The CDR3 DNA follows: TGTGCCAGCACCCCTAGTCTTAGATCCGAGCAGTACTTC. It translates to CASTPSLRSEQYF.

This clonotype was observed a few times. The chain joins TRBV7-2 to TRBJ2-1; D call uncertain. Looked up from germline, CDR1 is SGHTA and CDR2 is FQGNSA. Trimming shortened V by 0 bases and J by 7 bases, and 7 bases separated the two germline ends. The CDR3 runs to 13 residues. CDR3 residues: CASSLAKENEQFF. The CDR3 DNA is TGTGCCAGCAGCTTAGCGAAGGAAAATGAGCAGTTCTTC. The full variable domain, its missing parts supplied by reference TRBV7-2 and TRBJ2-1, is GAGVSQSPSNKVTEKGKDVELRCDPISGHTALYWYRQSLGQGLEFLIYFQGNSAPDKSGLPSDRFSAERTGGSVSTLTIQRTQQEDSAVYLCASSLAKENEQFFGPGTRLTVL.